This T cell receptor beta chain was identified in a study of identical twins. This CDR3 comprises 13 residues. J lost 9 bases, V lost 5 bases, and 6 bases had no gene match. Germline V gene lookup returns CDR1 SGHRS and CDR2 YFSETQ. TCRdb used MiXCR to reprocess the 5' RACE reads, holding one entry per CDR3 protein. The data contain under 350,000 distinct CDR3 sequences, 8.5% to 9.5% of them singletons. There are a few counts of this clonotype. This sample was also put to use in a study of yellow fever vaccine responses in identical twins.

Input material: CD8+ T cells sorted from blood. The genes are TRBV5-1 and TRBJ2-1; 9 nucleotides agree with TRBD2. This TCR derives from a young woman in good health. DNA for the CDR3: TGCGCCAGCAGTTCGAGCGGGGGGAGTGAGCAGTTCTTC. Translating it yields CASSSSGGSEQFF.